The 30 T cell receptor beta chains reported below all come from one sample, sequenced in a study of Tregs in tolerant kidney transplant recipients (dated by TCRdb to between 2018 and 2020). The library was produced with the immunoSEQ multiplex PCR assay. This immuneACCESS table, as held by TCRdb, lists in-frame sequences with V and J called but not all clones. Of the missing ones, under half trace to an unresolved V gene in checked studies; the others have no known cause. The sample records fewer than 150,000 clones, almost 95% of which are singletons. The ten largest clones add up to nearly 0.6% of the sample. The sequenced sample consisted of CD4+ T cells from blood. These receptors were taken from a human donor in good health.

This chain connects TRBV7-8 to TRBJ1-2; D may be TRBD1 (5 bases). V lost 6 bases, J lost 1 base, and 12 bases lay in between. The CDR3 covers 14 residues. Germline V gene data show CDR1 as SGHVS and CDR2 as FQNEAQ. The CDR3 sequence is CASSIQGYNYGYTF. DNA of the CDR3: TGTGCCAGCAGTATCCAGGGTTATAACTATGGCTACACCTTC.

The V gene is TRBV5-1, the J gene TRBJ2-1, with 8 bases that match TRBD2. V trimming: 4 bases; J trimming: 5 bases; junction bases outside the gene matches: 11. The CDR3 totals 16 residues. Germline loops: CDR1 SGHRS, CDR2 YFSETQ. CDR3 DNA sequence: TGCGCCAGCAGCCCGCCTAGCAGCGGGGGCCACAATGAGCAGTTCTTC. Its translation is CASSPPSSGGHNEQFF.

The gene calls are TRBV28 and TRBJ1-2, with 10 bases aligning to TRBD1. The length of the CDR3 is 14 residues. J lost 4 bases, V lost 6 bases, and 5 bases had no gene match. CDR1 MDHEN and CDR2 SYDVKM come from the germline V gene. CDR3 sequence (DNA): TGTGCCAGCAGCCTGACAGGGGGCGCCTATGGCTACACCTTC. It is translated as CASSLTGGAYGYTF.

This chain links TRBV7-9 with TRBJ1-1, with 11 bases fitting TRBD1. The CDR3 consists of 17 residues. Germline CDR1 is SEHNR and CDR2 is FQNEAQ (reference sequence). After removal of 3 bases from V and 6 bases from J, the junction contained 12 bases not matched to a gene. CDR3 loop: CASSLLGQGAGFAEAFF. The CDR3 coding sequence is TGTGCCAGCAGCTTGCTCGGACAGGGGGCCGGGTTTGCTGAAGCTTTCTTT. Using reference TRBV7-9 and TRBJ1-1 for the parts outside the CDR3, the full variable domain is DTGVSQNPRHKITKRGQNVTFRCDPISEHNRLYWYRQTLGQGPEFLTYFQNEAQLEKSRLLSDRFSAERPKGSFSTLEIQRTEQGDSAMYLCASSLLGQGAGFAEAFFGQGTRLTVV.

This chain uses TRBV27 with TRBJ2-6; D is ambiguous. V lost 2 bases and J 0 bases, leaving 8 bases between the germline ends. The CDR3 runs 16 residues. Germline lookup yields CDR1 MNHEY and CDR2 SMNVEV (reference sequence). The CDR3 DNA reads as TGTGCCAGCAGTTTAATCTTTAGCTCTGGGGCCAACGTCCTGACTTTC. Translation gives CASSLIFSSGANVLTF.

The chain recombines TRBV19 with TRBJ2-1; D unresolved. The CDR3 has 12 residues. Trimming cost V 9 bases and J 1 base, with 7 bases left between them. In germline, CDR1 is LNHDA, CDR2 SQIVND (reference sequence). The CDR3 loop reads CARLGSYNEQFF. CDR3 nucleotides: TGTGCCAGACTGGGGTCCTACAATGAGCAGTTCTTC.

This clone was seen a single time. The chain recombines TRBV18 with TRBJ1-4, with D perhaps TRBD1 (5 bases). Germline CDR1 and CDR2: KGHSH and LQKENI. The ends were cut back, 4 bases at V and 5 bases at J, with 14 bases in the middle. This CDR3 contains 15 residues. In DNA, the CDR3 is TGTGCCAGCTCACTAGCCGGGGCAAGAAATGAAAAACTGTTTTTT. This gives the protein CASSLAGARNEKLFF. The variable domain in full, with the rest retrieved from reference TRBV18 and TRBJ1-4, is NAGVMQNPRHLVRRRGQEARLRCSPMKGHSHVYWYRQLPEEGLKFMVYLQKENIIDESGMPKERFSAEFPKEGPSILRIQQVVRGDSAAYFCASSLAGARNEKLFFGSGTQLSVL.

V gene TRBV7-2 combines with J gene TRBJ1-1; D gene uncertain. This CDR3 has 13 residues. V gave up 1 base and J gave up 1 base, with 4 bases separating them. CDR1 and CDR2 from the germline V gene are SGHTA and FQGNSA. CDR3 amino acids: CASSLGRNTEAFF. CDR3 in DNA: TGTGCCAGCAGCTTAGGCAGGAACACTGAAGCTTTCTTT.

The V and J genes are TRBV5-4 and TRBJ2-5; 10 nucleotides agree with TRBD2. This CDR3 is 16 amino acids long. Germline loops: CDR1 SGHNT, CDR2 YYREEE (reference sequence). Trimming removed 0 bases from V and 6 bases from J; junction bases left unmatched: 8. The CDR3 DNA follows: TGTGCCAGCAGCTTGGGGGCTAGCGGGGGACAAAAGACCCAGTACTTC. Amino acids: CASSLGASGGQKTQYF.

The chain links TRBV5-1 to TRBJ2-3; 7 bases are a match to TRBD2. Looked up from germline, CDR1 is SGHRS and CDR2 is YFSETQ. The CDR3 runs 14 residues. Trimming cost V 9 bases and J 2 bases; bases outside gene matches: 9. The CDR3 is CATTAGRVTDTQYF. The CDR3 DNA reads TGCGCCACCACTGCGGGGAGGGTCACAGATACGCAGTATTTT.

V usage is TRBV5-1 and J usage is TRBJ2-3; D possibly corresponds to TRBD1 (6 bases). Trimming removed 4 bases at V and 8 bases at J, with 17 bases between. From germline, CDR1 is SGHRS and CDR2 YFSETQ. The CDR3 is 14 amino acids. In DNA, the CDR3 is TGCGCCAGCAGCGAACTATACAGGGACGGTACGCAGTATTTT. This encodes CASSELYRDGTQYF.

This clone came up once. The J gene is TRBJ2-7, the V gene TRBV7-2; D unclear. Germline CDR1 SGHTA, CDR2 FQGNSA. Trimming took 7 bases from V and 0 from J, leaving 13 bases between them. This CDR3 is 14 amino acids long. CDR3 region: CASTLSAVSYEQYF. For the CDR3, the DNA is TGTGCCAGCACCCTTAGTGCGGTCTCCTACGAGCAGTACTTC.

This clone was detected once. CDR3 coding DNA: TGTGCCAGCTCACCCTCGATGGGGAACACTGAAGCTTTCTTT. It yields the protein CASSPSMGNTEAFF. The V and J genes are TRBV18 and TRBJ1-1; D gene ambiguous. V was shortened by 3 bases and J by 1 base, with 9 bases between the two germline ends. CDR1 and CDR2 from the germline V gene are KGHSH and LQKENI. The CDR3 covers 14 residues.

V and J are TRBV19 and TRBJ2-7; weak D call: TRBD1 (5 bases). The CDR3 consists of 15 residues. CDR1 and CDR2 from the germline V gene are LNHDA and SQIVND (reference sequence). The V end lost 3 bases, the J end lost 0 bases, and 12 bases lay between the germline ends. The DNA of the CDR3 is TGTGCCAGTAGTATGGAAGGGGTGAGCTCCTACGAGCAGTACTTC. Protein: CASSMEGVSSYEQYF.

The V call is TRBV27, the J call TRBJ1-4, with D possibly being TRBD1 (6 bases). This CDR3 contains 19 residues. Looked up from germline, CDR1 is MNHEY and CDR2 is SMNVEV (reference sequence). The V gene lost 3 bases and the J gene lost 8 bases, with 28 bases spanning the gap. The CDR3 protein is CASSLSWETGTFGKEKLFF. As DNA, the CDR3 is TGTGCCAGCAGTTTGTCTTGGGAGACAGGTACCTTTGGGAAAGAAAAACTGTTTTTT. Supplemented by reference TRBV27 and TRBJ1-4, the full variable domain reads EAQVTQNPRYLITVTGKKLTVTCSQNMNHEYMSWYRQDPGLGLRQIYYSMNVEVTDKGDVPEGYKVSRKEKRNFPLILESPSPNQTSLYFCASSLSWETGTFGKEKLFFGSGTQLSVL.

The genes are TRBV19 and TRBJ2-1; no firm D call. Looked up from germline, CDR1 is LNHDA and CDR2 is SQIVND (reference sequence). The CDR3 spans 20 residues. V lost 2 bases and J 3 bases, leaving 26 bases between the germline ends. CDR3 sequence (DNA): TGTGCCAGTAGTATACGACCGAGTTCTGTCCCTACCTATCACTACAATGAGCAGTTCTTC. Encoded protein: CASSIRPSSVPTYHYNEQFF.

In its sample, this clone was seen once. The chain carries TRBV18 and TRBJ1-1, with 8 bases aligning to TRBD1. Germline V gene sequence: CDR1 KGHSH, CDR2 LQKENI. The junction had 7 bases not matched to a gene; V was cut back by 4 bases and J by 3 bases. The CDR3 length is 15 residues. The DNA of the CDR3 is TGTGCCAGCTCACTTACCAGGGGGCGGGACACTGAAGCTTTCTTT. This gives the protein CASSLTRGRDTEAFF.

V and J are TRBV4-2 and TRBJ1-6; 7 bases agree with TRBD1. Germline V CDR1 and CDR2: LGHNA, YNFKEQ. Trimming at V came to 3 bases and at J to 10 bases, leaving 9 bases not matched to a gene. This CDR3 spans 15 amino acids. CDR3 loop: CASSQKDRSVSPLHF. The DNA of the CDR3 is TGTGCCAGCAGCCAGAAGGACAGGTCTGTCTCACCCCTCCACTTT.

This sequence joins TRBV21-1 and TRBJ2-5; TRBD1 was called by the table and not checked on the DNA. TRBV21-1 is listed as a pseudogene. This CDR3 region has 15 residues. The CDR3 DNA reads TGTGCCAGCAGCTCCCGCCGGACAGGGAAAAAGACCCAGTACTTC. It is translated as CASSSRRTGKKTQYF.

The chain combines TRBV18 with TRBJ2-5; tentatively, D is TRBD1 or TRBD2 (6 bases each). Germline CDR1 is KGHSH and CDR2 is LQKENI. This CDR3 has 13 residues. V lost 3 bases to trimming and J lost 5 bases, with 10 bases between them. The CDR3 is CASSPGGRETQYF. In DNA, the CDR3 is TGTGCCAGCTCACCCGGGGGCAGGGAGACCCAGTACTTC.

The CDR3 sequence: CASSLGTGSSDTQYF. CDR3 coding DNA: TGTGCCAGCAGCTTAGGTACCGGGAGTTCGGATACGCAGTATTTT. The V and J genes are TRBV11-2 and TRBJ2-3, with a weak D call TRBD2 (6 bases). Trimming stripped 1 base from V and 6 bases from J, with 14 bases between. CDR1 SGHAT and CDR2 FQNNGV come from the germline V gene. The CDR3 sequence is 15 residues long. Filled out from reference TRBV11-2 and TRBJ2-3, the complete variable domain reads EAGVAQSPRYKIIEKRQSVAFWCNPISGHATLYWYQQILGQGPKLLIQFQNNGVVDDSQLPKDRFSAERLKGVDSTLKIQPAKLEDSAVYLCASSLGTGSSDTQYFGPGTRLTVL.

The chain uses TRBV4-1 and TRBJ2-3; 10 bases are a match to TRBD2. Per germline, CDR1 MGHRA and CDR2 YSYEKL. The CDR3 loop spans 18 amino acids. Trimming took 2 bases from V and 7 from J; bases not matched to a gene: 15. This CDR3 is CASSQKLVSSGSRYTQYF. For the CDR3, the DNA is TGCGCCAGCAGCCAAAAATTAGTATCTAGCGGGAGCAGGTATACGCAGTATTTT.

V usage is TRBV10-2 and J usage is TRBJ2-3; TRBD2 agrees at 8 bases. This CDR3 comprises 17 residues. Germline CDR1 WSHSY, CDR2 SAAADI. V lost 4 bases, J lost 6 bases, and 15 bases stayed unmatched. The CDR3 region is CASSVLTTSGPKDTQYF. CDR3 bases: TGCGCCAGCAGTGTCCTTACTACTAGCGGACCTAAGGATACGCAGTATTTT.

The rearrangement joins TRBV6-5 to TRBJ1-2; D is unresolved. CDR3 length equals 15 residues. In germline, CDR1 is MNHEY, CDR2 SVGAGI. The ends were cut back, 3 bases at V and 2 bases at J, with 13 bases in the middle. In nucleotides, the CDR3 is TGTGCCAGCAGTTATCGTCCCGACGGAAACTATGGCTACACCTTC. It encodes CASSYRPDGNYGYTF.

The rearrangement links TRBV11-2 to TRBJ1-2; the D gene is possibly TRBD1 (6 bases). Trimming stripped 0 bases from V and 2 bases from J, with 10 bases between. Germline loops: CDR1 SGHAT, CDR2 FQNNGV. The CDR3 totals 15 residues. The CDR3 is CASSLDVGQNYGYTF. CDR3 coding DNA: TGTGCCAGCAGCTTAGACGTCGGACAGAACTATGGCTACACCTTC.

The V and J genes are TRBV4-1 and TRBJ2-3; possibly TRBD1 or TRBD2 for D (5 bases each). This CDR3 contains 19 residues. Germline CDR1 MGHRA, CDR2 YSYEKL. Trimming left V 3 bases short and J 4 bases short, with 26 bases between. For the CDR3, the DNA is TGCGCCAGCAGCCACCCAAGGCCCGGGGCCCAGAGACGACCAGATACGCAGTATTTT. It codes for CASSHPRPGAQRRPDTQYF.

The chain employs TRBV7-9 and TRBJ1-2; D gene uncertain. V was cut by 1 base and J by 8 bases, with 11 bases left in between. In germline, CDR1 is SEHNR, CDR2 FQNEAQ (reference sequence). The CDR3 sequence is 13 residues long. The CDR3 coding sequence is TGTGCCAGCAGCTTAGAACAGTCTATGGGCTACACCTTC. Protein product: CASSLEQSMGYTF.

The chain combines TRBV5-4 with TRBJ2-3; 9 bases are shared with TRBD2. V shed 5 bases and J 2 bases; nucleotides not matched to a gene: 9. Germline V gene lookup returns CDR1 SGHNT and CDR2 YYREEE (reference sequence). This CDR3 is 16 amino acids long. CDR3 bases: TGTGCCAGCAGACGCGGGGGGGCGGGGGACACAGATACGCAGTATTTT. Translated, it gives CASRRGGAGDTDTQYF.

V usage is TRBV7-3 and J usage is TRBJ1-1, with D perhaps matching TRBD1 (5 bases). The CDR3 length is 14 residues. The germline V gene has CDR1 SGHTA and CDR2 FQGTGA. The V gene lost 2 bases and the J gene lost 4 bases, with 11 bases spanning the gap. CDR3: CASSLQGGGTEAFF. CDR3 coding DNA: TGTGCCAGCAGCTTACAGGGTGGGGGCACTGAAGCTTTCTTT.

The chain joins TRBV14 to TRBJ1-1, with TRBD1 as a possible D gene (5 bases). The germline gives CDR1 SGHDN, CDR2 FVKESK. The V end lost 3 bases, the J end lost 5 bases, and 16 bases lay between the germline ends. This CDR3 is 15 amino acids long. The CDR3 nucleotides read TGTGCCAGCAGCCAGGTCGCGGGGCCGCGGACTGAAGCTTTCTTT. Amino acids: CASSQVAGPRTEAFF.